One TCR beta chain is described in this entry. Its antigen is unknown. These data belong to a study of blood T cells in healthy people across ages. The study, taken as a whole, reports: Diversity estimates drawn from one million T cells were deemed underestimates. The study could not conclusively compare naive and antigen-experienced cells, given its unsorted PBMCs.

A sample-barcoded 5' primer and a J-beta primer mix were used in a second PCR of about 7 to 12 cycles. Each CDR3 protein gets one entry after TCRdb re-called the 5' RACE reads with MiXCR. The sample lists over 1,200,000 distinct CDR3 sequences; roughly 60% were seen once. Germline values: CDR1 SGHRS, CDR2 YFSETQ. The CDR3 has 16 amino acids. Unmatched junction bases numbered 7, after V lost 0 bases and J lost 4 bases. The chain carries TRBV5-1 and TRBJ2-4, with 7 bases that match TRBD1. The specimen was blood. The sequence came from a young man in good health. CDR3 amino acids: CASSLVTGTVKNIQYF. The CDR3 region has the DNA TGCGCCAGCAGCTTGGTCACCGGGACAGTAAAAAACATTCAGTACTTC.